This TCR beta chain was found in a study of shared T cell receptors in the human thymus. The CDR3 sequence is 16 residues long. CDR1 is SGHVS, CDR2 FQNEAQ, per germline. V lost 5 bases to trimming and J lost 0 bases, with 14 bases between them. The table came from immunoSEQ multiplex PCR; TCRdb's copy has only in-frame clones and leaves some out. The sample has roughly 660,000 clones, roughly 90% seen once. The same data also went into a second study, on human thymus T cells. That work states: Donors were healthy Finnish babies undergoing corrective operations for congenital heart defects. It was from resections taken during corrective heart surgery that the thymus tissue came. Thymic and blood repertoires showed apparently biased V and J gene usage. Highly overlapping thymic repertoires among unrelated individuals were reported in related research.

The chain links TRBV7-8 to TRBJ2-1; D is unresolved. This clonotype was sampled from a boy younger than two with a congenital heart defect. The sequenced sample consisted of thymocytes. The CDR3 loop is CASSLLSRSSYNEQFF. The DNA of the CDR3 is TGTGCCAGCAGCCTCCTGTCACGGAGCTCCTACAATGAGCAGTTCTTC.